This T cell receptor (beta chain) was sequenced during a study of blood T cell repertoires in COVID-19. Study-wide background: T cells, B-cell-depleted T cells, or PBMCs supplied cDNA or gDNA.

Repertoires were generated with immunoSEQ multiplex PCR, while TCRdb's copy carries only in-frame clones and drops some. The sample has about 200,000 clones, 80% to 85% seen once; the top ten hold roughly 30%. Germline V gene sequence: CDR1 SGHRS, CDR2 YFSETQ. The CDR3 extends over 15 amino acids. The V end was cut by 0 bases, the J end by 5 bases, with 14 bases between. The chain has TRBV5-1 and TRBJ2-5; D is uncertain. This TCR derives from a man aged 35 to 55 with acute or convalescent COVID-19. Sequencing used peripheral blood. CDR3 bases: TGCGCCAGCAGCTTGGGAAGCGTAGAGAGGGAGACCCAGTACTTC. Amino acids: CASSLGSVERETQYF.